The 11 T cell receptor beta chains below all came from one sample that was sequenced in a study of blood T cell repertoires in COVID-19. Repertoires were generated with immunoSEQ multiplex PCR, while TCRdb's copy carries only in-frame clones and drops some. The table shows a few hundred thousand clones, with approximately 85% occurring only once. Sample: peripheral blood. Every receptor here comes from a human donor in a cohort sampled during active COVID-19.

The chain employs TRBV5-1 and TRBJ2-2; TRBD1 might be the D (6 bases). The germline V and J ends were trimmed by 5 bases and 5 bases, with 13 bases remaining between them. CDR1 and CDR2 (germline): SGHRS, YFSETQ. The CDR3 covers 14 residues. The CDR3 region is CASRIQGETGELFF. CDR3 DNA sequence: TGCGCCAGCAGAATACAGGGTGAGACCGGGGAGCTGTTTTTT.

The V gene is TRBV7-2, the J gene TRBJ2-2, with no clear D. The CDR3 is 14 amino acids. Germline V gives CDR1 SGHTA, CDR2 FQGNSA. V shed 1 base and J shed 5 bases, with 8 bases lying between them. CDR3 protein: CASSLDSETGELFF. The DNA for the CDR3 is TGTGCCAGCAGCTTAGATAGTGAGACCGGGGAGCTGTTTTTT.

The CDR3 region has the DNA TGTGCCAGCAGTTACGGGACAGGGTTAGATACGCAGTATTTT. It is translated as CASSYGTGLDTQYF. This chain uses TRBV6-5 with TRBJ2-3; 9 bases align to TRBD1. There are 14 residues in the CDR3. Germline V gives CDR1 MNHEY, CDR2 SVGAGI. Losses at the gene ends were 2 bases for V and 5 bases for J; bases not matched to a gene: 2.

CDR3: CASSEPPGTDKAFF. As DNA, the CDR3 is TGTGCCAGCAGTGAACCCCCCGGGACAGACAAAGCTTTCTTT. The genes are TRBV6-1 and TRBJ1-1; 7 positions agree with TRBD1. This CDR3 spans 14 amino acids. The V segment lost 2 bases and the J segment 9 bases; nucleotides outside the gene matches: 9. CDR1 is MNHNS, CDR2 SASEGT, per germline.

On this clone itself: The same CDR3 can be traced to other DNA sequences in this sample. The V call is TRBV5-5, the J call TRBJ2-5, with TRBD2 as a possible D gene (5 bases). Trimming shortened V by 0 bases and J by 5 bases, and 14 bases separated the two germline ends. Germline V lookup: CDR1 SGHKS, CDR2 YYEKEE (reference sequence). This CDR3 comprises 15 residues. The chain's CDR3 is CASSLEASGWETQYF. CDR3 in DNA: TGTGCCAGCAGCTTGGAGGCATCGGGGTGGGAGACCCAGTACTTC.

V is TRBV7-3 and J is TRBJ1-1; no clear D gene. Germline CDR1 reads SGHTA; CDR2 reads FQGTGA. The CDR3 is 16 residues long. Trimming left V 5 bases short and J 5 bases short, with 21 bases between. DNA of the CDR3: TGTGCCAGCAGCCCATCTCGGAGAAGACGAGAGACTGAAGCTTTCTTT. Residues: CASSPSRRRRETEAFF.

This chain joins TRBV30 and TRBJ1-4; D is unresolved. In germline, CDR1 is GTSNPN, CDR2 SVGIG (reference sequence). The ends were cut back, 4 bases at V and 4 bases at J, with 19 bases in the middle. The CDR3 length is 16 residues. CDR3 protein: CAWIPKSADYNEKLFF. The CDR3 bases are TGTGCCTGGATCCCAAAATCGGCGGACTATAATGAAAAACTGTTTTTT.

This chain joins TRBV4-2 and TRBJ1-2; 7 nucleotides agree with TRBD1. From germline, CDR1 is LGHNA and CDR2 YNFKEQ. V lost 0 bases, J lost 4 bases, and 5 bases stayed unmatched. The CDR3 totals 15 residues. In DNA form, the CDR3 reads TGTGCCAGCAGCCAAGATCCGGGGACAGCCTATGGCTACACCTTC. Translation gives CASSQDPGTAYGYTF.

The chain employs TRBV11-2 and TRBJ2-3; D is perhaps TRBD2 (6 bases). The CDR3 covers 14 residues. Trimming left V 5 bases short and J 4 bases short, with 13 bases between. Germline V gene lookup returns CDR1 SGHAT and CDR2 FQNNGV. Written as DNA, the CDR3 is TGTGCCAGCAGCGGGACTCTCCCGCCAGATACGCAGTATTTT. It codes for CASSGTLPPDTQYF.

This clone was observed a handful of times. The gene calls are TRBV18 and TRBJ1-5; D unclear. Between the trimmed V and J ends, which lost 2 bases and 2 bases, there was a span of 13 bases. CDR1 and CDR2 from the germline V gene are KGHSH and LQKENI. This CDR3 is built from 16 residues. The CDR3 bases are TGTGCCAGCTCACCAGGGCTGAGGGATCGCAATCAGCCCCAGCATTTT. Translating it yields CASSPGLRDRNQPQHF.

This clone has at least ten counts. V is TRBV9 and J is TRBJ2-3, with 8 positions matching TRBD1. The germline gives CDR1 SGDLS, CDR2 YYNGEE. The CDR3 runs 15 residues. The J segment lost 3 bases and the V segment lost 1 base, leaving 4 bases of the junction unmatched. As DNA, the CDR3 is TGTGCCAGCAGCGTACAGGGGGCCGGGACAGATACGCAGTATTTT. It translates to CASSVQGAGTDTQYF.